This TCR beta chain came from a study of neoadjuvant anti-PD-1 for oral cavity cancer. Here immunoSEQ multiplex PCR was the method, and the copy in TCRdb shows in-frame clones only, minus some. The profile shows 65,000 to 70,000 clones, less than 90% of them singletons. Germline V gene lookup returns CDR1 MNHEY and CDR2 SMNVEV (reference sequence). There are 17 residues in the CDR3. V lost 0 bases and J 2 bases, leaving 17 bases between the germline ends. Time point given: after neoadjuvant nivolumab, at surgical resection. This material consisted of PBMCs, taken after nivolumab (anti-PD-1) treatment. The chain employs TRBV27 and TRBJ2-7, with D hard to call. This sequence was found in a person between 40 and 80 years old with oral cavity squamous cell carcinoma. The CDR3 DNA follows: TGTGCCAGCAGTTTATCAGCCCAGGTGGCGAATACCTACGAGCAGTACTTC. It is translated as CASSLSAQVANTYEQYF.